This T cell receptor (beta chain) was sequenced during a study of T cell changes during pregnancy in multiple sclerosis. Germline CDR1 GTSNPN, CDR2 SVGIG (reference sequence). Losses at the gene ends were 7 bases for V and 2 bases for J; bases not matched to a gene: 5. This CDR3 contains 12 residues. The sample holds a few counts of this clone. TCRdb keeps only in-frame clones here, not all; method: immunoSEQ multiplex PCR. The sample carries about 49,000 clones, approximately 94% recorded once. The genes are TRBV30 and TRBJ2-7; 7 bases map to TRBD2. Sequences were derived from CD8+ T cells from peripheral blood mononuclear cells, sampled before pregnancy. The sequence was collected from a female donor with multiple sclerosis, enrolled in a pregnancy study. CDR3 bases: TGTGCCTCCACAGCGGGAACCTACGAGCAGTACTTC. It codes for CASTAGTYEQYF.